The 6 T cell receptor beta chains below all came from one sample that was sequenced in a study of T-cell memory formation after mild COVID-19. Each CDR3 protein gets one entry after TCRdb re-called the 5' RACE reads with MiXCR. The sample includes approximately 390,000 distinct CDR3 sequences, approximately 15% of them seen just once. The specimen was PBMCs or a T cell subset sorted from them (not recorded which). These receptors all come from a man between 18 and 29 years old who had mild COVID-19 (a few samples of this study predate the infection). Cell type and time point are not known.

This clonotype was seen ten or more times. V usage is TRBV6-2 or TRBV6-3 and J usage is TRBJ2-2; no firm D call. The CDR3 covers 13 residues. In germline, CDR1 is MNHEY, CDR2 SVGEGT. Trimming cost V 2 bases and J 5 bases, with 6 bases left between them. The CDR3 spells CASSYGETGELFF. Written as DNA, the CDR3 is TGTGCCAGCAGTTACGGGGAAACCGGGGAGCTGTTTTTT.

The chain is built from TRBV19 and TRBJ1-2, with 11 nucleotides matching TRBD1. Germline V gene data show CDR1 as LNHDA and CDR2 as SQIVND (reference sequence). CDR3 length equals 13 residues. The V segment lost 7 bases and the J segment 5 bases; nucleotides outside the gene matches: 3. As DNA, the CDR3 is TGTGCCAGTAAGGACAGGGGGCCTTATGGCTACACCTTC. Translating it yields CASKDRGPYGYTF.

This rearrangement joins TRBV20-1 to TRBJ2-5, with D tentatively TRBD1 or TRBD2 (6 bases each). The CDR3 is 15 residues long. CDR1 and CDR2 (germline): DFQATT, SNEGSKA (reference sequence). V shed 2 bases and J shed 0 bases, with 13 bases lying between them. The CDR3 nucleotides are TGCAGTGCTAGATCGGGGGCCCCGTACCAAGAGACCCAGTACTTC. Translation gives CSARSGAPYQETQYF.

The chain has TRBV12-3 or TRBV12-4 and TRBJ1-2; 8 positions match TRBD1. The length of the CDR3 is 14 residues. Trimming took 5 bases from V and 3 from J; bases not matched to a gene: 5. The CDR3 DNA reads as TGTGCCAGCAGTACTTGGGACAGGCACTATGGCTACACCTTC. As protein: CASSTWDRHYGYTF.

This clonotype was observed a handful of times. The chain links TRBV7-9 to TRBJ2-2; D may be TRBD2 (6 bases). The germline V and J ends were trimmed by 7 bases and 7 bases, with 10 bases remaining between them. CDR3 length: 12 amino acids. Germline V lookup: CDR1 SEHNR, CDR2 FQNEAQ (reference sequence). DNA of the CDR3: TGTGCCAGCATCCGCGGGGTCGGGGAGCTGTTTTTT. Translating it yields CASIRGVGELFF. Supplemented by reference TRBV7-9 and TRBJ2-2, the full variable domain reads DTGVSQNPRHKITKRGQNVTFRCDPISEHNRLYWYRQTLGQGPEFLTYFQNEAQLEKSRLLSDRFSAERPKGSFSTLEIQRTEQGDSAMYLCASIRGVGELFFGEGSRLTVL.

This clonotype was seen a few times. The V call is TRBV5-1, the J call TRBJ2-3; a weak D match, TRBD2 (5 bases). The CDR3 is made up of 13 amino acids. CDR1 and CDR2 from the germline V gene are SGHRS and YFSETQ. The V end was cut by 7 bases, the J end by 2 bases, with 11 bases between. The CDR3 protein is CASAPLVTDTQYF. CDR3 coding DNA: TGCGCCAGCGCGCCACTAGTCACAGATACGCAGTATTTT.